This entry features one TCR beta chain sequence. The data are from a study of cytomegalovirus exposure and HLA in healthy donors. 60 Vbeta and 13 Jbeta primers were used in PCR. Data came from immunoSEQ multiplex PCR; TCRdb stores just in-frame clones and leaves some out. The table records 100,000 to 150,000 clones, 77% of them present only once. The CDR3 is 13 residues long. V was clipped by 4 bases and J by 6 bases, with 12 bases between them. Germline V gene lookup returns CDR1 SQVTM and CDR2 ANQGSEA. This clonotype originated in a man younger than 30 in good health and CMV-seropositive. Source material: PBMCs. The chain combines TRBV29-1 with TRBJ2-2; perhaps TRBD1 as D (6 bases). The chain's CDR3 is CSVGYRDPGELFF. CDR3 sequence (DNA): TGCAGCGTTGGGTACAGGGATCCCGGGGAGCTGTTTTTT.